These T cell receptor beta chains were read from a single sample in a study of blood T cell repertoires in COVID-19. The repertoire was sequenced with immunoSEQ multiplex PCR; TCRdb's copy has only in-frame clones and lacks some. The data show fewer than 40,000 clones, with over 75% seen just once and about 40% held by the top ten. The specimen was peripheral blood. The receptors shown here come from a man of 80 years or more with active or convalescent COVID-19. Both conserved end residues are part of each CDR3. Fields, in order: J gene, V gene, D gene, clone size, CDR3 DNA, CDR3 protein. The D gene is left open where the match is weak. A row's size may be missing; if present it is once, few, many or a size class.

j_call: TRBJ1-5; v_call: TRBV27; d_call: NA; clone_size: many; cdr3_nt: TGTGCCAGCAGTTTATCGAACAGGGTTGATCAGCCCCAGCATTTT; cdr3_aa: CASSLSNRVDQPQHF
j_call: TRBJ2-5; v_call: TRBV2; d_call: TRBD2; clone_size: few; cdr3_nt: TGTGCCAGCAGTGATATAGCGGGAAAAGAGACCCAGTACTTC; cdr3_aa: CASSDIAGKETQYF
j_call: TRBJ2-5; v_call: TRBV6-5; d_call: TRBD2; clone_size: NA; cdr3_nt: TGTGCCAGCAGCCCCGCGGGAGTGGTAGAGACCCAGTACTTC; cdr3_aa: CASSPAGVVETQYF
j_call: TRBJ2-7; v_call: TRBV30; d_call: TRBD1; clone_size: NA; cdr3_nt: TGTGCCTGGAGTGGACAGGGCTACGAGCAGTACTTC; cdr3_aa: CAWSGQGYEQYF
j_call: TRBJ2-5; v_call: TRBV19; d_call: TRBD2; clone_size: NA; cdr3_nt: TGTGCCAGCAGCGGGACTAGCGGGGGGAGGGCCCAGTACTTC; cdr3_aa: CASSGTSGGRAQYF
j_call: TRBJ2-1; v_call: TRBV7-9; d_call: NA; clone_size: NA; cdr3_nt: TGTGCCAGCAGCTTAATGACAGGCCGTCTCATCCCCTATGAGCAGTTCTTC; cdr3_aa: CASSLMTGRLIPYEQFF
j_call: TRBJ2-1; v_call: TRBV7-2; d_call: NA; clone_size: NA; cdr3_nt: TGTGCCAGCAGCTTAGGTAGGGGAATATACAATGAGCAGTTCTTC; cdr3_aa: CASSLGRGIYNEQFF
j_call: TRBJ2-7; v_call: TRBV18; d_call: NA; clone_size: NA; cdr3_nt: TGTGCCAGCTCAAAAGCGATATCCTACGAGCAGTACTTC; cdr3_aa: CASSKAISYEQYF
j_call: TRBJ2-5; v_call: TRBV20-1; d_call: NA; clone_size: NA; cdr3_nt: TGCAGGTCTCCGTACCAAGAGACCCAGTACTTC; cdr3_aa: CRSPYQETQYF
j_call: TRBJ2-3; v_call: TRBV27; d_call: NA; clone_size: NA; cdr3_nt: TGTGCCAGCAGCCCTAGCGCCCGCACAGATACGCAGTATTTT; cdr3_aa: CASSPSARTDTQYF
j_call: TRBJ1-1; v_call: TRBV27; d_call: NA; clone_size: NA; cdr3_nt: TGTGCCAGCAGTCCCGGGGTAATGAACACTGAAGCTTTCTTT; cdr3_aa: CASSPGVMNTEAFF
j_call: TRBJ2-7; v_call: TRBV19; d_call: TRBD1; clone_size: NA; cdr3_nt: TGTGCCAGTAGTTCTGGGACAGGCGCCTACGAGCAGTACTTC; cdr3_aa: CASSSGTGAYEQYF
j_call: TRBJ2-5; v_call: TRBV11-2; d_call: TRBD1; clone_size: NA; cdr3_nt: TGTGCCAGCCGAGGGGGACAGGGGGCCCTACAAGAGACCCAGTACTTC; cdr3_aa: CASRGGQGALQETQYF
j_call: TRBJ2-3; v_call: TRBV9; d_call: NA; clone_size: NA; cdr3_nt: TGTGCCAGCAGCGTAGGTATTAGCGGTACAGATACGCAGTATTTT; cdr3_aa: CASSVGISGTDTQYF
j_call: TRBJ2-1; v_call: TRBV4-1; d_call: NA; clone_size: NA; cdr3_nt: TGCGCCAGCAGCCAAGATCAGGTCTACAATGAGCAGTTCTTC; cdr3_aa: CASSQDQVYNEQFF
j_call: TRBJ1-5; v_call: TRBV6-2/TRBV6-3; d_call: TRBD1; clone_size: NA; cdr3_nt: TGTGCCAGCAGTTACACAGGGGCTGGGAATCAGCCCCAGCATTTT; cdr3_aa: CASSYTGAGNQPQHF
j_call: TRBJ1-1; v_call: TRBV13; d_call: NA; clone_size: NA; cdr3_nt: TGTGCCAGCAGCTTCCCCTCCGGGGGCACTGAAGCTTTCTTT; cdr3_aa: CASSFPSGGTEAFF
j_call: TRBJ1-1; v_call: TRBV27; d_call: NA; clone_size: NA; cdr3_nt: TGTGCCAGCAGAGCGGGGGGTAGGTTGAACACTGAAGCTTTCTTT; cdr3_aa: CASRAGGRLNTEAFF
j_call: TRBJ2-3; v_call: TRBV29-1; d_call: NA; clone_size: NA; cdr3_nt: TGCAGCGTTGTGGGGCCAATCTCGGCCACGCAGTATTTT; cdr3_aa: CSVVGPISATQYF
j_call: TRBJ1-1; v_call: TRBV7-9; d_call: NA; clone_size: NA; cdr3_nt: TGTGCCAGCAGCTTACCAACAAGGAACACTGAAGCTTTCTTT; cdr3_aa: CASSLPTRNTEAFF
j_call: TRBJ1-2; v_call: TRBV5-5; d_call: NA; clone_size: NA; cdr3_nt: TGTGCCAGCAGCTTAATCTACCGCCATGGCTACACCTTC; cdr3_aa: CASSLIYRHGYTF
j_call: TRBJ1-2; v_call: TRBV4-1; d_call: NA; clone_size: NA; cdr3_nt: TGCGCCAGCAGCCCCCAGGGGCAGCCCAACTATGGCTACACCTTC; cdr3_aa: CASSPQGQPNYGYTF
j_call: TRBJ1-4; v_call: TRBV7-2; d_call: NA; clone_size: NA; cdr3_nt: TGTGCCAGCAGCTCCCCCAACAGGAATGAAAAACTGTTTTTT; cdr3_aa: CASSSPNRNEKLFF
j_call: TRBJ2-7; v_call: TRBV28; d_call: TRBD2; clone_size: NA; cdr3_nt: TGTGCCAGCAGTTTACCCCTAGCACTAGCGGGACTCCACGAGCAGTACTTC; cdr3_aa: CASSLPLALAGLHEQYF